The 22 T cell receptor beta chains listed next were all sequenced from one sample in a study of identical twins. TCRdb re-called the 5' RACE reads with MiXCR, one entry per CDR3 protein. The repertoire holds hundreds of thousands of distinct CDR3 sequences, with roughly 6.2% as singletons. The sequenced material came from naive T cells sorted from blood. The receptors here all came from a man younger than 30 in good health.

Only a few counts were recorded for this clonotype. The rearrangement uses TRBV6-2 or TRBV6-3 and TRBJ2-1, with 10 bases that match TRBD2. V lost 1 base, J lost 4 bases, and 19 bases stayed unmatched. Per the germline V gene, CDR1 is MNHEY and CDR2 is SVGEGT. The CDR3 sequence is 21 residues long. The CDR3 here is CASSYFQEEGAGGPGYNEQFF. The CDR3 bases are TGTGCCAGCAGTTACTTCCAAGAGGAGGGAGCGGGAGGGCCGGGGTACAATGAGCAGTTCTTC.

This clonotype was detected many times. The rearrangement links TRBV5-5 to TRBJ1-6; 8 bases are shared with TRBD1. The CDR3 has 14 residues. Germline V gives CDR1 SGHKS, CDR2 YYEKEE (reference sequence). With V trimmed by 3 bases and J by 7 bases, 3 bases remained unmatched. The CDR3 region has the DNA TGTGCCAGCAGCTCAGGGGGCCGAAATTCACCCCTCCACTTT. As protein: CASSSGGRNSPLHF.

This clonotype occurred many times. The genes are TRBV12-3 or TRBV12-4 and TRBJ1-6; no firm D call. Trimming removed 3 bases at V and 9 bases at J, with 12 bases between. CDR3 length: 14 residues. In nucleotides, the CDR3 is TGTGCCAGCAGTTTTAGTAGTGCGGCTTCACCCCTCCACTTT. Residues: CASSFSSAASPLHF.

This clonotype was seen only a few times. The J gene is TRBJ1-1, the V gene TRBV6-1; 9 bases agree with TRBD1. CDR3 length equals 15 residues. Germline values: CDR1 MNHNS, CDR2 SASEGT. Trimming took 6 bases from V and 1 from J; bases not matched to a gene: 6. The DNA of the CDR3 is TGTGCCAGCAGGACCAAACAGGGGGCGAACACTGAAGCTTTCTTT. Protein sequence: CASRTKQGANTEAFF.

This clonotype has a count of ten or more. The V call is TRBV12-3 or TRBV12-4, the J call TRBJ2-2; 9 bases are a match to TRBD2. V shed 5 bases and J 5 bases; nucleotides not matched to a gene: 12. The CDR3 sequence is 17 residues long. In DNA, the CDR3 is TGTGCCAGCAGTCGCGGGAGGGCCATAGTTAAAACCGGGGAGCTGTTTTTT. Its translation is CASSRGRAIVKTGELFF.

This clonotype appeared many times. The CDR3 sequence is CASSLDRPSYNEQFF. CDR3 DNA: TGTGCCAGCAGTTTAGACAGACCCTCCTACAATGAGCAGTTCTTC. The V gene is TRBV28, the J gene TRBJ2-1, with D possibly being TRBD1 (5 bases). CDR1 is MDHEN and CDR2 is SYDVKM in the germline V gene. The V and J ends lost 2 bases and 0 bases respectively, with 8 bases between them. This CDR3 region has 15 residues.

This clonotype was counted only a few times. The chain combines TRBV5-1 with TRBJ2-5; 9 bases fit TRBD1. The CDR3 is made up of 17 amino acids. Germline loops: CDR1 SGHRS, CDR2 YFSETQ. V shed 5 bases and J 5 bases; nucleotides not matched to a gene: 16. The chain's CDR3 is CASRQYPAGQGGETQYF. The CDR3 DNA sequence: TGCGCCAGCAGACAGTACCCGGCGGGACAGGGTGGGGAGACCCAGTACTTC.

This clonotype was seen repeatedly, ten times or more. This chain links TRBV6-1 with TRBJ2-2; D gene ambiguous. The CDR3 contains 16 residues. In germline, CDR1 is MNHNS, CDR2 SASEGT. Trimming shortened V by 6 bases and J by 1 base, and 15 bases separated the two germline ends. CDR3 coding DNA: TGTGCCAGCAGCCGAAAAATAGCTCAGAACACCGGGGAGCTGTTTTTT. As protein: CASSRKIAQNTGELFF.

This clonotype was seen more than once but under ten times. The chain uses TRBV27 and TRBJ2-1, with D unresolved. Germline V gene lookup returns CDR1 MNHEY and CDR2 SMNVEV (reference sequence). V lost 6 bases and J lost 5, with 17 bases in between. This CDR3 region has 15 residues. The CDR3 DNA is TGTGCCAGCAGCCTTAGGATGAGGTTTGACAATGAGCAGTTCTTC. Protein sequence: CASSLRMRFDNEQFF.

The rearrangement joins TRBV18 to TRBJ2-1; possible D gene TRBD2, 6 bases. CDR3 size: 15 residues. V lost 3 bases, J lost 9 bases, and 18 bases lay in between. Germline loops: CDR1 KGHSH, CDR2 LQKENI. The CDR3 DNA sequence: TGTGCCAGCTCACCGGTCGGGAGTGGTCTTAGTGAGCAGTTCTTC. It yields the protein CASSPVGSGLSEQFF.

This clonotype has at least ten counts. The V gene is TRBV5-1, the J gene TRBJ2-2, with 8 bases fitting TRBD2. The CDR3 covers 18 residues. CDR1 is SGHRS, CDR2 YFSETQ, per germline. The J segment lost 0 bases and the V segment lost 0 bases, leaving 7 bases of the junction unmatched. In DNA, the CDR3 is TGCGCCAGCAGCTTGGAGGCGCGGGAGGTCACGAACACCGGGGAGCTGTTTTTT. The encoded protein is CASSLEAREVTNTGELFF. The complete variable domain, with remaining parts taken from reference TRBV5-1 and TRBJ2-2, reads KAGVTQTPRYLIKTRGQQVTLSCSPISGHRSVSWYQQTPGQGLQFLFEYFSETQRNKGNFPGRFSGRQFSNSRSEMNVSTLELGDSALYLCASSLEAREVTNTGELFFGEGSRLTVL.

In its sample, this clonotype was seen many times. This chain joins TRBV20-1 and TRBJ2-1, with TRBD2 matching over 11 bases. J was trimmed by 5 bases and V by 4 bases; bases with no gene match: 7. This CDR3 has 15 residues. CDR1 and CDR2 (germline): DFQATT, SNEGSKA (reference sequence). This chain's CDR3 is CSANLEGLADNEQFF. The CDR3 DNA is TGCAGTGCTAATTTGGAGGGACTAGCGGACAATGAGCAGTTCTTC.

This clonotype was counted at least ten times. CDR3: CSAKSGDSSSYNEQFF. DNA of the CDR3: TGCAGTGCAAAGAGCGGGGACAGCAGCTCCTACAATGAGCAGTTCTTC. The V call is TRBV20-1, the J call TRBJ2-1; D assignment may be TRBD1 or TRBD2 (7 bases each). The germline V and J ends were trimmed by 6 bases and 0 bases, with 18 bases remaining between them. The CDR3 loop spans 16 amino acids. Per germline, CDR1 DFQATT and CDR2 SNEGSKA (reference sequence).

This clonotype was seen repeatedly, ten times or more. The V gene is TRBV5-1, the J gene TRBJ2-7, with TRBD1 matching over 9 bases. Trimming at V came to 5 bases and at J to 5 bases, leaving 8 bases not matched to a gene. The CDR3 is made up of 14 amino acids. The V gene's germline CDR1 is SGHRS and CDR2 YFSETQ. DNA for the CDR3: TGCGCCAGCAGGTATTGGGACAGGGATGACGAGCAGTACTTC. This gives the protein CASRYWDRDDEQYF.

J is TRBJ2-6 and V is TRBV10-3; 7 nucleotides agree with TRBD1. J lost 0 bases, V lost 2 bases, and 7 bases had no gene match. The CDR3 is 18 residues long. From germline, CDR1 is ENHRY and CDR2 SYGVKD. CDR3 residues: CAISEKRQGDSGANVLTF. In DNA form, the CDR3 reads TGTGCCATCAGTGAGAAGAGACAGGGTGACTCTGGGGCCAACGTCCTGACTTTC.

This clonotype was seen at least ten times. The chain is built from TRBV6-5 and TRBJ2-2; no clear D gene. This CDR3 region has 14 residues. Germline V gene sequence: CDR1 MNHEY, CDR2 SVGAGI. V dropped 2 bases and J dropped 3 bases, with 7 bases sitting between them. The CDR3 coding sequence is TGTGCCAGCAGTTACGGGCAATACACCGGGGAGCTGTTTTTT. Translated, it gives CASSYGQYTGELFF.

This clonotype was seen more than once but under ten times. The CDR3 nucleotides read TGTGCCAGCTCACCACCCCAGGGTCGGAATATGGGCGAGCAGTACTTC. This encodes CASSPPQGRNMGEQYF. This chain links TRBV18 with TRBJ2-7; perhaps TRBD1 as D (5 bases). This CDR3 region has 16 residues. Germline values: CDR1 KGHSH, CDR2 LQKENI. V dropped 0 bases and J dropped 6 bases, with 18 bases sitting between them.

This clonotype was observed at least ten times. This sequence joins TRBV5-1 and TRBJ2-5; 8 nucleotides match TRBD2. The junction had 8 bases not matched to a gene; V was cut back by 4 bases and J by 3 bases. The V gene's germline CDR1 is SGHRS and CDR2 YFSETQ. The CDR3 sequence is 15 residues long. CDR3 bases: TGCGCCAGCAGCCCTATTAGCGGGACCGAAGAGACCCAGTACTTC. Translating it yields CASSPISGTEETQYF.

The table lists this clonotype with a few counts. V and J are TRBV7-8 and TRBJ1-4; D call uncertain. V was clipped by 8 bases and J by 8 bases, with 12 bases between them. CDR3 size: 12 residues. Germline CDR1 and CDR2: SGHVS and FQNEAQ. In DNA form, the CDR3 reads TGTGCCAGCGCCCGATCCCCGGAAAAACTGTTTTTT. Its translation: CASARSPEKLFF.

The rearrangement links TRBV5-5 to TRBJ2-7, with D possibly being TRBD2 (6 bases). V was cut by 2 bases and J by 1 base, with 13 bases left in between. The CDR3 extends over 15 amino acids. Germline V CDR1 and CDR2: SGHKS, YYEKEE (reference sequence). The CDR3 bases are TGTGCCAGCAGCTTAATTAGCGGAGGATCCTACGAGCAGTACTTC. Translated: CASSLISGGSYEQYF.

The sample holds many counts of this clonotype. The chain recombines TRBV5-1 with TRBJ2-5; weak D call: TRBD1 (5 bases). Germline V gene lookup returns CDR1 SGHRS and CDR2 YFSETQ. The V end was cut by 1 base, the J end by 5 bases, with 15 bases between. This CDR3 is 15 amino acids long. Here the CDR3 DNA reads TGCGCCAGCAGCTTGCTTGGCCAGGGCGTGGAGACCCAGTACTTC. Translated, it gives CASSLLGQGVETQYF.

This clonotype has just a few counts. The chain is built from TRBV20-1 and TRBJ2-7; D uncertain. Germline CDR1 and CDR2: DFQATT and SNEGSKA (reference sequence). This CDR3 has 12 residues. Trimming cost V 0 bases and J 4 bases, with 7 bases left between them. The CDR3 reads CSARELGYEQYF. Here the CDR3 DNA reads TGCAGTGCTAGAGAGCTGGGATACGAGCAGTACTTC.